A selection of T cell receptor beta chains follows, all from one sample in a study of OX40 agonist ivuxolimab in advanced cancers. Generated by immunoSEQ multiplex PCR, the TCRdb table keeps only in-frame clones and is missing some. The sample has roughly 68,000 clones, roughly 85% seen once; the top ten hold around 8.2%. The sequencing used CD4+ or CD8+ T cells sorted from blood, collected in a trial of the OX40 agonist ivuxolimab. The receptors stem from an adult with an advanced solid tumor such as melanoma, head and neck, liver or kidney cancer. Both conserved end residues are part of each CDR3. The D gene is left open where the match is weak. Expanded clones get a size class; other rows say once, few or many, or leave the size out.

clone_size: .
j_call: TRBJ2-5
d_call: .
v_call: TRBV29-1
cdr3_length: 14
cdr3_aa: CSHPGPSYQETQYF
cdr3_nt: TGCAGTCACCCGGGACCGTCGTACCAAGAGACCCAGTACTTC

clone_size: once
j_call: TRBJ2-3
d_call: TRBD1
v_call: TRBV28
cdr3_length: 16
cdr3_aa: CASSPSPGQGTDTQYF
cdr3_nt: TGTGCCAGCAGTCCCTCACCGGGACAGGGGACAGATACGCAGTATTTT

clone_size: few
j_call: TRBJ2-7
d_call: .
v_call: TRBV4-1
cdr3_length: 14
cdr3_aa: CASSQDQWAEKQYF
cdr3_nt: TGCGCCAGCAGCCAAGATCAGTGGGCAGAAAAGCAGTACTTC

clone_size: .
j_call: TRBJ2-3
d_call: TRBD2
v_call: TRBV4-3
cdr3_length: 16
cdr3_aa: CASSQDPVAGTDTQYF
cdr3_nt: TGCGCCAGCAGCCAGGATCCTGTAGCGGGGACAGATACGCAGTATTTT

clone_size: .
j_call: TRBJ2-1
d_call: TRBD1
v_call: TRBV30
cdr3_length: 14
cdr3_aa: CAWRRGDRIDEQFF
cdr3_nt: TGTGCCTGGAGGAGGGGGGACAGGATCGATGAGCAGTTCTTC

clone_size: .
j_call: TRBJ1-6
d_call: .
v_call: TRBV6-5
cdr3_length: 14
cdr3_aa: CASTTVSYNSPLHF
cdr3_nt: TGTGCCAGCACCACAGTTTCCTATAATTCACCCCTCCACTTT

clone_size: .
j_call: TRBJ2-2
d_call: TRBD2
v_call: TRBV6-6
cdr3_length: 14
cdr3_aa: CASVQRLAAGELFF
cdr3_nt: TGTGCCAGCGTACAGCGACTAGCGGCTGGGGAGCTGTTTTTT

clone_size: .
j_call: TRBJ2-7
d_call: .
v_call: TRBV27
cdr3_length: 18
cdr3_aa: CASSLTGRGATSSYEQYF
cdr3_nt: TGTGCCAGCAGTTTAACGGGTCGGGGGGCAACCAGCTCCTACGAGCAGTACTTC

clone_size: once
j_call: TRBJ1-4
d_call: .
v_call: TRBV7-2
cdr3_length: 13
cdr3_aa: CASSATENEKLFF
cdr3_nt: TGTGCCAGCAGCGCAACAGAGAATGAAAAACTGTTTTTT

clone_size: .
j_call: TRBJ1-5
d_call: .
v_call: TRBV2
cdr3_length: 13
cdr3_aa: CASSDRGGQPQHF
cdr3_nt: TGTGCCAGCAGTGACAGGGGAGGACAGCCCCAGCATTTT

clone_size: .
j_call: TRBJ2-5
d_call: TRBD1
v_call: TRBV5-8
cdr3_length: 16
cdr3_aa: CASSQGQGSYQETQYF
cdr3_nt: TGTGCCAGCAGCCAAGGACAGGGATCCTACCAAGAGACCCAGTACTTC

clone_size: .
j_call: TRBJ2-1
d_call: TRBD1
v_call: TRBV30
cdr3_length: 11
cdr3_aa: CAWSDRGEQFF
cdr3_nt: TGTGCCTGGAGTGACAGGGGTGAGCAGTTCTTC

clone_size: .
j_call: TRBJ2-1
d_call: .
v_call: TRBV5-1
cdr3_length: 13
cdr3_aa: CASSPTVYNEQFF
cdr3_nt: TGCGCCAGCAGCCCAACAGTGTACAATGAGCAGTTCTTC

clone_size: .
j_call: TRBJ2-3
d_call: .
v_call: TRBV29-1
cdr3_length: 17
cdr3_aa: CSVEGMRSGGPTDTQYF
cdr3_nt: TGCAGCGTTGAAGGGATGAGGTCGGGGGGCCCCACAGATACGCAGTATTTT

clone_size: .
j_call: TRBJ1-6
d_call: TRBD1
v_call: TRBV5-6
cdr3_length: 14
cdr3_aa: CASSLGTGGSPLHF
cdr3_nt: TGTGCCAGCAGCTTGGGGACAGGGGGTTCACCCCTCCACTTT

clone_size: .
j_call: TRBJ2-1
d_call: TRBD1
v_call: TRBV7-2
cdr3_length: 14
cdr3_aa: CASRSNRGRNEQFF
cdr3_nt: TGTGCCAGCAGATCCAACAGGGGGCGGAATGAGCAGTTCTTC

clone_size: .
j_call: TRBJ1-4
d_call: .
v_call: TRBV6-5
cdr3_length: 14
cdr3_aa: CASSYKDSNEKLFF
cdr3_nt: TGTGCCAGCAGTTACAAGGATTCTAATGAAAAACTGTTTTTT

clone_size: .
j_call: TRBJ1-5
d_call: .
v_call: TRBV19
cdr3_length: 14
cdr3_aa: CASWVKGSDQPQHF
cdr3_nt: TGTGCCAGTTGGGTCAAGGGATCTGATCAGCCCCAGCATTTT

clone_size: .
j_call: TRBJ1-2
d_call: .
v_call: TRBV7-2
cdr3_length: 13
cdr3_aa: CASSLDRGDGYTF
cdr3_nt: TGTGCCAGCAGCTTAGACCGAGGGGACGGCTACACCTTC

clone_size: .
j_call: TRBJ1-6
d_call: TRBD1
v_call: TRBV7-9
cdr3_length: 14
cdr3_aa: CASSSRQGEKPLHF
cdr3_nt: TGTGCCAGCAGCTCGCGGCAGGGGGAAAAACCCCTCCACTTT

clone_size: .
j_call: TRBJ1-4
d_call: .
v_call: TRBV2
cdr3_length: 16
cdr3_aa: CASSEQGSRSNEKLFF
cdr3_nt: TGTGCCAGCAGTGAACAGGGCAGCAGATCTAATGAAAAACTGTTTTTT

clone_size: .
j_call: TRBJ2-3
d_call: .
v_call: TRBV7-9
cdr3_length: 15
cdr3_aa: CASGPRGEDGYTQYF
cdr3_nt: TGTGCCAGCGGACCCCGGGGTGAGGATGGGTATACGCAGTATTTT

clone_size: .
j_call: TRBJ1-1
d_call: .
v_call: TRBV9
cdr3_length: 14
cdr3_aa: CASSPQQGNTEAFF
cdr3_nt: TGTGCCAGCAGCCCTCAGCAGGGGAACACTGAAGCTTTCTTT

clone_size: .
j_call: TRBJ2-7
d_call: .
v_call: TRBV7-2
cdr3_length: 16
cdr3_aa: CASSPPPGVGSYEQYF
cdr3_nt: TGTGCCAGCAGCCCGCCCCCAGGGGTAGGGTCCTACGAGCAGTACTTC

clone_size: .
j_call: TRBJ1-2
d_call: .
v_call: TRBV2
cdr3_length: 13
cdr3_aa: CASSGDITYGYTF
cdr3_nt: TGTGCCAGCAGTGGGGACATCACCTATGGCTACACCTTC

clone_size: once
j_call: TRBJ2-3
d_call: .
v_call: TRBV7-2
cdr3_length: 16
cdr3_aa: CASSFGARTPGDTQYF
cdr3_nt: TGTGCCAGCAGCTTCGGGGCCCGGACCCCCGGAGATACGCAGTATTTT

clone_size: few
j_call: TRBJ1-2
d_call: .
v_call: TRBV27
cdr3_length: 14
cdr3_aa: CASSLSGSNYGYTF
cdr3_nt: TGTGCCAGCAGTTTATCGGGCAGCAACTATGGCTACACCTTC

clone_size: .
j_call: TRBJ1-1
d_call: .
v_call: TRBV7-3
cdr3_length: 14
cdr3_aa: CASSLSAANTEAFF
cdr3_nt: TGTGCCAGCAGCTTATCTGCAGCAAACACTGAAGCTTTCTTT

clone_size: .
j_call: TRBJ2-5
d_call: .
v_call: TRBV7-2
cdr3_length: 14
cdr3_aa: CASSLGSGVETQYF
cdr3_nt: TGTGCCAGCAGCTTAGGATCAGGGGTAGAGACCCAGTACTTC

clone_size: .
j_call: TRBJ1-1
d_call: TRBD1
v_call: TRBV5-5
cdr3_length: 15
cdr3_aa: CASSPRTGENTEAFF
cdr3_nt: TGTGCCAGCAGCCCCCGGACAGGGGAGAACACTGAAGCTTTCTTT

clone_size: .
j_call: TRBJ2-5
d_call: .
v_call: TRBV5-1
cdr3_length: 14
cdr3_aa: CASSRSRVRETQYF
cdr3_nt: TGCGCCAGCAGCCGATCCAGGGTAAGAGAGACCCAGTACTTC

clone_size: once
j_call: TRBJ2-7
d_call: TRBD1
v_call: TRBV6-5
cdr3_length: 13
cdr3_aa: CASNRDRGYEQYF
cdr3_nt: TGTGCCAGCAACCGGGACAGGGGATACGAGCAGTACTTC

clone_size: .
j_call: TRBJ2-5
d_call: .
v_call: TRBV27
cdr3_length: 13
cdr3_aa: CASSWTVQETQYF
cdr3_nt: TGTGCCAGCAGTTGGACCGTCCAAGAGACCCAGTACTTC

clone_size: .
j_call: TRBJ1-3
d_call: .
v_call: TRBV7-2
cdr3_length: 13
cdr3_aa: CASSQGIQNTIYF
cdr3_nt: TGTGCCAGCAGCCAGGGGATACAAAACACCATATATTTT

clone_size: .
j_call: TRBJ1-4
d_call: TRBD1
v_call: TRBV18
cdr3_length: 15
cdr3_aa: CASSPPGTGPEKLFF
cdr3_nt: TGTGCCAGCTCACCACCTGGGACAGGGCCTGAAAAACTGTTTTTT

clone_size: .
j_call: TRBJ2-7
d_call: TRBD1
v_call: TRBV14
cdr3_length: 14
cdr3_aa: CASSHLGQGDEQYF
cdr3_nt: TGTGCCAGCAGCCACCTGGGACAGGGGGACGAGCAGTACTTC

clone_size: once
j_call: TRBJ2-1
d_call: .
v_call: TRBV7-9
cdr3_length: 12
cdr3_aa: CASSVTVGEGIF
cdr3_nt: .

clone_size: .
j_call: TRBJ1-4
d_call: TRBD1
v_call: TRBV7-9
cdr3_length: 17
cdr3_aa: CASSLDGRTGADEKLFF
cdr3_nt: TGTGCCAGCAGCTTAGACGGGAGGACAGGGGCGGATGAAAAACTGTTTTTT

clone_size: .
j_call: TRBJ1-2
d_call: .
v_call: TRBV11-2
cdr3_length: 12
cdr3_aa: CASSPTQYGYTF
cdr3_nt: TGTGCCAGCAGCCCCACCCAGTATGGCTACACCTTC

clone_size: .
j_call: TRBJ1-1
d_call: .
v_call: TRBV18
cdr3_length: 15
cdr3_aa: CASSSTTGGNTEAFF
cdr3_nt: TGTGCCAGCTCATCGACCACCGGGGGGAACACTGAAGCTTTCTTT

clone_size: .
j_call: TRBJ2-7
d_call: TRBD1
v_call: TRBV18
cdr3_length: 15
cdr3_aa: CASSPLTTGIGEQYF
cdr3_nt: TGTGCCAGCTCACCACTGACGACAGGGATCGGCGAGCAGTACTTC

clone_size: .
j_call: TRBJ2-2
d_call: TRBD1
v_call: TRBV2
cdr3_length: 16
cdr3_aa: CASSEQGAATAGELFF
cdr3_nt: TGTGCCAGCAGTGAACAGGGGGCTGCGACGGCCGGGGAGCTGTTTTTT

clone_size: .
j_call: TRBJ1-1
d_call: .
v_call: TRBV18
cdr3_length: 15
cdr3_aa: CASSSTDAKGPEAFF
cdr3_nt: TGTGCCAGCTCAAGCACGGACGCTAAAGGCCCTGAAGCTTTCTTT

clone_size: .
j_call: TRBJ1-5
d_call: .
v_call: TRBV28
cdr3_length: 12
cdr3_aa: CASSSINQPQHF
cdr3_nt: TGTGCCAGCAGTTCCATCAATCAGCCCCAGCATTTT

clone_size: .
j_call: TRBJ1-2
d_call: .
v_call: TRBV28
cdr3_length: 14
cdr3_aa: CASRSSDGNYGYTF
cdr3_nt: TGTGCCAGCAGATCCTCGGACGGTAACTATGGCTACACCTTC

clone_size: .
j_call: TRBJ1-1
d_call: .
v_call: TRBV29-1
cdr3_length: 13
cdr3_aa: CSVEGRSYTEAFF
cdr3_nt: TGCAGCGTTGAAGGGAGGTCCTACACTGAAGCTTTCTTT

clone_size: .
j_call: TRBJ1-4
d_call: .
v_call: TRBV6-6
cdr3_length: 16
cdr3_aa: CASIRRGGTIDGKLFF
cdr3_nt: TGTGCCAGCATAAGGAGGGGAGGAACGATCGACGGAAAACTGTTTTTT

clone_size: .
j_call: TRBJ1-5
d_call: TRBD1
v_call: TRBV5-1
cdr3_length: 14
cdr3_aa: CASSLGGGGQPQHF
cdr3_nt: TGCGCCAGCAGCTTAGGAGGGGGCGGTCAGCCCCAGCATTTT

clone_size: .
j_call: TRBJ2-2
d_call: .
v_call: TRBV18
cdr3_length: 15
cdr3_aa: CASSPLTGNTGELFF
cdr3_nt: TGTGCCAGCTCCCCGTTGACAGGGAACACCGGGGAGCTGTTTTTT